What follows is one T cell receptor (beta chain) and its context. This CDR3 has 15 amino acids. Per germline, CDR1 DFQATT and CDR2 SNEGSKA (reference sequence). The data belong to a study of monozygotic twins with inflammatory bowel disease. Each CDR3 protein gets one entry in TCRdb, which reprocessed the 5' RACE reads and gives no DNA. The table gives 200,000 to 250,000 distinct CDR3 sequences; the top ten clones make up 1.5% to 2% of it. The TCR sequence derives from a human donor with ulcerative colitis or Crohn's disease, or a healthy co-twin of an affected twin (not recorded which). V gene TRBV20-1 combines with J gene TRBJ2-7; lacking DNA, the TRBD1 call made by TCRdb goes unchecked. The material sequenced was blood. The chain's CDR3 is CSAQNTGTGLGEQYF.